The sequence of this TCR beta chain was determined in a study of T cells after yellow fever vaccination. Findings and limits, study-wide: The booster response re-showed most primary clones: around 96% CD4, more than 70% CD8. Bulk-population clonotypes that are abundant could appear as contaminants in FACS-sorted repertoires. By day 5 rather than day 15, the secondary response had peaked, though it was weaker.

The 5'RACE template-switching step produced TCR cDNA and added a universal primer site and UMIs. TCRdb called the 5' RACE reads again in MiXCR, with one record for every CDR3 protein. The sample records approximately 550,000 distinct CDR3 sequences, about 19% being singletons. This CDR3 has 13 residues. J lost 5 bases, V lost 6 bases, and 7 bases had no gene match. Germline V CDR1 and CDR2: DFQATT, SNEGSKA (reference sequence). Details on this clonotype: What it binds is unknown.

This clonotype was sampled from a man aged 25-45 years who received the YFV17D yellow fever vaccine. V is TRBV20-1 and J is TRBJ1-2, with 9 bases that match TRBD1. This sample comprised PBMCs, obtained 15 days after the yellow fever booster vaccination. The CDR3 DNA reads TGCAGTGCCCTCCCCGGACAGGGGTATGGCTACACCTTC. This gives the protein CSALPGQGYGYTF.